This TCR beta chain is drawn from a study of cytomegalovirus exposure and HLA in healthy donors. Study-wide findings and caveats: Later on, an analysis showed TCR association rates differing by HLA locus, with DRB1 the most and HLA-C the fewest.

This clone is labeled as large (0.1 to 1%). Antigen unknown. PCR was performed using 60 Vbeta and 13 Jbeta primers. Produced via immunoSEQ multiplex PCR; TCRdb's table is partial and in-frame only. The sample comprises approximately 73,000 clones, 60% to 80% of which are singletons, and 22% rests with the top ten. This clonotype was sampled from a woman aged 40-49 years in good health and CMV-seropositive. The specimen was PBMCs.

The CDR3 spells CASSLGTASNTEAFF. CDR3 DNA sequence: TGTGCCAGCAGCTTAGGGACAGCATCCAACACTGAAGCTTTCTTT. The chain has TRBV7-8 and TRBJ1-1, with a weak D call TRBD1 (6 bases). CDR3 size: 15 residues. Germline V gene lookup returns CDR1 SGHVS and CDR2 FQNEAQ. V was cut by 1 base and J by 2 bases, with 11 bases left in between.